The rows below give T cell receptor beta chains drawn from one sample of a study of blood T cell repertoires in COVID-19. Generated by immunoSEQ multiplex PCR, the TCRdb table keeps only in-frame clones and is missing some. The sample lists about 250,000 clones; about 82% were seen once. Sample: PBMCs or T cells enriched from blood (not recorded which). The origin of the receptors is a woman in her forties or fifties with acute COVID-19. The CDR3 runs from the conserved cysteine through the conserved F or W. The D gene is left open where the match is weak. Expanded clones are given a class, and other clones once, few, many or no size at all.

>TRBJ2-1|TRBV11-2|.|.
TGTGCCAGCAGCTTGTCACGGAATGAGCAGTTCTTC
CASSLSRNEQFF
>TRBJ1-2|TRBV28|few|TRBD1
TGTGCCAGGCCCGCCGGGACAGCAACGTGGGGGACCTTC
CARPAGTATWGTF
>TRBJ1-4|TRBV30|.|TRBD1
TGTGCCTGGAGTGCCCAGGGGGATAATGAAAAACTGTTTTTT
CAWSAQGDNEKLFF
>TRBJ1-5|TRBV18|.|.
TGTGCCAGCTCACGAGGGCAGGCTTGGGAACAGCCCCAGCATTTT
CASSRGQAWEQPQHF
>TRBJ2-1|TRBV7-3|.|TRBD1
TGTGCCAGCAGCATCGACAGGGAATCCTACAATGAGCAGTTCTTC
CASSIDRESYNEQFF
>TRBJ1-1|TRBV5-1|.|TRBD1
TGCGCCAGCAGCAGGCGACAGGGGGTAATTCCGACTGAAGCTTTCTTT
CASSRRQGVIPTEAFF
>TRBJ1-2|TRBV30|.|.
TGTGCCTGGAGCCCGGGGTGGTCCTATGGCTACACCTTC
CAWSPGWSYGYTF
>TRBJ2-3|TRBV14|.|.
TGTGCCAGCAGCCAAGACCCCGGCACAGATACGCAGTATTTT
CASSQDPGTDTQYF
>TRBJ2-2|TRBV2|once|.
TGTGCCAGCAGGCCCACGCGGAACACCGGGGAGCTGTTTTTT
CASRPTRNTGELFF
>TRBJ2-2|TRBV30|.|.
TGTGCCTGGAGTGCCGGGGGTAACACCGGGGAGCTGTTTTTT
CAWSAGGNTGELFF
>TRBJ2-3|TRBV19|.|TRBD1
TGTGCCAGTAGTACCGGACAGGGGAGGGCAGATACGCAGTATTTT
CASSTGQGRADTQYF
>TRBJ1-2|TRBV9|once|.
TGTGCCAGCAGCGTAGCAGGGGCGCAGAATGGCTACACCTTC
CASSVAGAQNGYTF
>TRBJ1-5|TRBV3-1/TRBV3-2|.|.
TGTGCCAGCAGCCACCTTAATCAGCCCCAGCATTTT
CASSHLNQPQHF
>TRBJ1-5|TRBV4-3|.|.
TGCGCCAGCAGCCAAGAACCAGGGGCGGATAAGCCCCAGCATTTT
CASSQEPGADKPQHF
>TRBJ1-1|TRBV13|.|.
TGTGCCAGCAGCTTAAGCGGTGGAGCTTTCTTT
CASSLSGGAFF
>TRBJ2-7|TRBV6-2/TRBV6-3|many|TRBD2
TGTGCCAGCAGTGGGACCCTTCGATTAGCGGGTGGCTACGAGCAGTACTTC
CASSGTLRLAGGYEQYF
>TRBJ2-5|TRBV10-3|.|.
TGTGCCATCAGTATTGGAGGGAATCAAGAGACCCAGTACTTC
CAISIGGNQETQYF
>TRBJ2-3|TRBV18|.|.
TGTGCCAGCTCACCTGTTGAGGGTGGACTCACAGATACGCAGTATTTT
CASSPVEGGLTDTQYF
>TRBJ1-2|TRBV5-1|.|TRBD1
TGCGCCAGCAGCTTGGGACAGGGGGCCCTTAACTATGGCTACACCTTC
CASSLGQGALNYGYTF
>TRBJ1-2|TRBV20-1|.|.
TGCAGTCGGTTAAACTATGGCTACACCTTC
CSRLNYGYTF
>TRBJ1-3|TRBV7-2|few|.
TGTGCCAGCAGCTTAGGGCTCTCTGGAAACACCATATATTTT
CASSLGLSGNTIYF
>TRBJ1-2|TRBV3-1/TRBV3-2|.|TRBD1
TGTGCCAGCAGTCGACAGGGGAAAGGCTACACCTTC
CASSRQGKGYTF
>TRBJ1-2|TRBV15|.|.
TGTGCCACCAGCAGATTGGCAGGGATGAATGGCTACACCTTC
CATSRLAGMNGYTF
>TRBJ1-2|TRBV5-8|.|.
TGTGCCAGCAGCTTGGAGGGGAATAACTATGGCTACACCTTC
CASSLEGNNYGYTF
>TRBJ1-5|TRBV6-1|.|.
TGTGCCAGCAGTGATCTGGCCAGCAATCAGCCCCAGCATTTT
CASSDLASNQPQHF
>TRBJ1-4|TRBV3-1/TRBV3-2|.|TRBD1
TGTGCCAGCAGCCCCCGGACAGGGAAGAAAACTAATGAAAAACTGTTTTTT
CASSPRTGKKTNEKLFF
>TRBJ2-2|TRBV4-3|.|TRBD2
TGCGCCAGCAGCCAAGATTCGGTCGGCGGGGGAACATACACCGGGGAGCTGTTTTTT
CASSQDSVGGGTYTGELFF
>TRBJ2-1|TRBV3-1/TRBV3-2|.|TRBD1
TGTGCCAGCAGCCAAGAGCCCAGGGGGCGCAAAATACGGTTCTTC
CASSQEPRGRKIRFF
>TRBJ1-3|TRBV30|once|.
TGTGCCCACGAACTCACTTCCTCTGGAAACACCATATATTTT
CAHELTSSGNTIYF
>TRBJ2-3|TRBV5-1|.|.
TGCGCCAGCAGCCTGGACTCATTTAGCACAGATACGCAGTATTTT
CASSLDSFSTDTQYF
>TRBJ2-5|TRBV7-2|.|.
TGTGCCAGCAGCTTAGACTTTGAGACCCAGTACTTC
CASSLDFETQYF
>TRBJ2-5|TRBV4-2|.|TRBD2
TGTGCCAGCAGCCAAGGTCAGGCCGGACTAGCGGGGCTGACCCAGTACTTC
CASSQGQAGLAGLTQYF
>TRBJ1-2|TRBV6-5|.|TRBD1
TGTGCCAGCACCACGACAGGGAATGGCTACACCTTC
CASTTTGNGYTF
>TRBJ1-1|TRBV20-1|.|.
TGCAGTGCCACTTCGAACACTGAAGCTTTCTTT
CSATSNTEAFF
>TRBJ2-1|TRBV3-1/TRBV3-2|.|.
TGTGCCAGCAGCCATTCTCCCAATGAGCAGTTCTTC
CASSHSPNEQFF
>TRBJ1-3|TRBV7-9|.|.
TGTGCCAGCAGCTTATTGACAGGCTCTGGAAACACCATATATTTT
CASSLLTGSGNTIYF
>TRBJ1-3|TRBV3-1/TRBV3-2|once|.
TGTGCCAGCAGCCAAGTGCTGGACCCGGGACACAAGCTAATAGGGTACTCTGGAAACACCATATATTTT
CASSQVLDPGHKLIGYSGNTIYF
>TRBJ2-2|TRBV7-7|.|.
TGTGCCAGCAGCTTAGCAGGGGCCCTAGGAGCCGGGGAGCTGTTTTTT
CASSLAGALGAGELFF
>TRBJ1-1|TRBV5-6|.|.
TGTGCCAGCAGCTTGGGGGGCACGGGCACTGAAGCTTTCTTT
CASSLGGTGTEAFF
>TRBJ2-3|TRBV5-1|.|TRBD2
TGCGCCAGCAGCGACGGGACTAGCGGAGATACGCAGTATTTT
CASSDGTSGDTQYF
>TRBJ2-2|TRBV30|.|.
TGTGCCTGGAGTCCGGGGTACAGCTACACCGGGGAGCTGTTTTTT
CAWSPGYSYTGELFF
>TRBJ1-3|TRBV19|once|.
TGTGCCAGTAGTATGCTCAGGGCACAAGTTGCTGGAAACACCATATATTTT
CASSMLRAQVAGNTIYF
>TRBJ1-5|TRBV7-2|.|.
TGTGCCAGCAGCTACAGTGATCAGCCCCAGCATTTT
CASSYSDQPQHF
>TRBJ1-6|TRBV6-1|once|TRBD1
TGTGCCAGCAGTGAAGGGCTCGGGACAGGGGCCAATTCACCCCTCCACTTT
CASSEGLGTGANSPLHF
>TRBJ1-6|TRBV9|many|.
TGTGCCAGCAGCGTAGTAGTCGATTCACCCCTCCACTTT
CASSVVVDSPLHF
>TRBJ1-1|TRBV2|.|.
TGTGCCAGCAGTGATGAGACAGGTTACACTGAAGCTTTCTTT
CASSDETGYTEAFF
>TRBJ1-2|TRBV5-1|.|TRBD1
TGCGCCAGCAGCTTGGGACAGGGGGGCTATGGCTACACCTTC
CASSLGQGGYGYTF
>TRBJ1-4|TRBV2|.|TRBD1
TGTGCCAGCAGCGTGGACAGGGGACAGAAACTGTTTTTT
CASSVDRGQKLFF
>TRBJ2-3|TRBV5-1|.|TRBD1
TGCGCCAGCAGCTTGGGGGGACAGTCCACAGATACGCAGTATTTT
CASSLGGQSTDTQYF